Listed below are T cell receptor beta chains from one sample, sequenced in a study of blood T cell repertoires in COVID-19. Libraries were prepared by immunoSEQ multiplex PCR; TCRdb keeps only in-frame clonotypes and omits some of them. In the table there are 300,000 to 350,000 clones, nearly 90% of which are singletons. The sample consisted of peripheral blood. These receptors were obtained from a woman in her thirties or forties with COVID-19, enrolled during active disease. The CDR3 runs from the conserved cysteine through the conserved F or W. The order of the fields is D gene, CDR3 length, V gene, clone size, J gene, CDR3 protein, CDR3 DNA. A D gene is named only where the DNA matches it firmly. Some rows mark clone size as missing; the rest say once, few, many or name a class of expanded clone.

d_call: TRBD2; cdr3_length: 16; v_call: TRBV9; clone_size: -; j_call: TRBJ2-1; cdr3_aa: CASSSGSGGVYNEQFF; cdr3_nt: TGTGCCAGCAGCTCCGGGAGCGGGGGGGTATACAATGAGCAGTTCTTC
d_call: -; cdr3_length: 14; v_call: TRBV6-2/TRBV6-3; clone_size: -; j_call: TRBJ1-5; cdr3_aa: CASSLRVENQPQHF; cdr3_nt: TGTGCCAGCAGCCTCAGGGTGGAAAATCAGCCCCAGCATTTT
d_call: TRBD2; cdr3_length: 15; v_call: TRBV6-5; clone_size: -; j_call: TRBJ2-7; cdr3_aa: CASQPAWTSVREQYF; cdr3_nt: TGTGCCAGCCAACCGGCCTGGACTAGCGTTCGCGAGCAGTACTTC
d_call: TRBD1; cdr3_length: 15; v_call: TRBV28; clone_size: few; j_call: TRBJ2-3; cdr3_aa: CASSSTGGSTDTQYF; cdr3_nt: TGTGCCAGCAGTTCGACAGGGGGTAGCACAGATACGCAGTATTTT
d_call: -; cdr3_length: 13; v_call: TRBV7-8; clone_size: -; j_call: TRBJ2-3; cdr3_aa: CASSLTGTDTQYF; cdr3_nt: TGTGCCAGCAGCTTAACGGGCACAGATACGCAGTATTTT
d_call: TRBD1; cdr3_length: 14; v_call: TRBV7-2; clone_size: -; j_call: TRBJ1-2; cdr3_aa: CASSLGRGQYGYTF; cdr3_nt: TGTGCCAGCAGCTTAGGCAGGGGGCAATATGGCTACACCTTC
d_call: TRBD1; cdr3_length: 13; v_call: TRBV10-3; clone_size: -; j_call: TRBJ2-7; cdr3_aa: CAISKTGGDEQYF; cdr3_nt: TGTGCCATCAGTAAGACAGGGGGCGACGAGCAGTACTTC
d_call: -; cdr3_length: 11; v_call: TRBV20-1; clone_size: -; j_call: TRBJ1-1; cdr3_aa: CSARTRHEAFF; cdr3_nt: TGCAGTGCTAGAACCAGGCATGAAGCTTTCTTT
d_call: TRBD2; cdr3_length: 16; v_call: TRBV2; clone_size: -; j_call: TRBJ2-1; cdr3_aa: CASSESASGFYNEQFF; cdr3_nt: TGTGCCAGCAGTGAAAGCGCTAGCGGATTCTACAATGAGCAGTTCTTC
d_call: TRBD1; cdr3_length: 15; v_call: TRBV5-6; clone_size: -; j_call: TRBJ2-6; cdr3_aa: CASSRQGLGANVLTF; cdr3_nt: TGTGCCAGCAGCCGACAGGGGCTCGGGGCCAACGTCCTGACTTTC
d_call: -; cdr3_length: 14; v_call: TRBV5-4; clone_size: -; j_call: TRBJ1-3; cdr3_aa: CASSSQGWGNTIYF; cdr3_nt: TGTGCCAGCAGCTCACAGGGATGGGGAAACACCATATATTTT
d_call: TRBD2; cdr3_length: 15; v_call: TRBV6-2/TRBV6-3; clone_size: -; j_call: TRBJ2-3; cdr3_aa: CASSYERGFADTQYF; cdr3_nt: TGTGCCAGCAGTTACGAGCGGGGGTTTGCAGATACGCAGTATTTT
d_call: TRBD1; cdr3_length: 14; v_call: TRBV3-1/TRBV3-2; clone_size: -; j_call: TRBJ1-2; cdr3_aa: CASSQAGTVNGYTF; cdr3_nt: TGTGCCAGCAGCCAAGCCGGGACAGTAAATGGCTACACCTTC
d_call: -; cdr3_length: 15; v_call: TRBV6-5; clone_size: few; j_call: TRBJ1-6; cdr3_aa: CASSPTALSNSPLHF; cdr3_nt: TGTGCCAGCAGTCCGACAGCACTTTCTAATTCACCCCTCCACTTT
d_call: TRBD2; cdr3_length: 15; v_call: TRBV27; clone_size: -; j_call: TRBJ2-7; cdr3_aa: CASSFRTSGSYEQYF; cdr3_nt: TGTGCCAGCAGTTTTAGGACTAGCGGATCCTACGAGCAGTACTTC
d_call: -; cdr3_length: 15; v_call: TRBV13; clone_size: -; j_call: TRBJ2-5; cdr3_aa: CASSLADLREETQYF; cdr3_nt: TGTGCCAGCAGCTTAGCGGATCTAAGGGAGGAGACCCAGTACTTC
d_call: -; cdr3_length: 12; v_call: TRBV29-1; clone_size: -; j_call: TRBJ2-2; cdr3_aa: CSVRGGTGELFF; cdr3_nt: TGCAGCGTTAGGGGGGGCACCGGGGAGCTGTTTTTT
d_call: -; cdr3_length: 14; v_call: TRBV9; clone_size: -; j_call: TRBJ2-2; cdr3_aa: CASSFQGPTGELFF; cdr3_nt: TGTGCCAGCAGCTTTCAGGGGCCCACCGGGGAGCTGTTTTTT
d_call: -; cdr3_length: 10; v_call: TRBV27; clone_size: once; j_call: TRBJ2-1; cdr3_aa: CASGPNEQFF; cdr3_nt: TGTGCCAGCGGCCCAAATGAGCAGTTCTTC